These 25 T cell receptor beta chains were all obtained from the same sample, sequenced in a study of blood T cell repertoires in COVID-19 (dated by TCRdb to between 2020 and 2021). Library method: the immunoSEQ multiplex PCR assay. This is the immuneACCESS table as TCRdb keeps it, with only in-frame sequences that have V and J called. A part of the clones is gone; compared with another copy, unresolved V genes explain less than half, and the rest is unexplained. The sample yields roughly 170,000 clones; 80% to 90% were counted once. Around 21% of the sample is held by the ten biggest clonotypes. The sample was peripheral blood. The origin of the receptors is a man in his 70s with active or convalescent COVID-19.

This clone was counted a single time. V and J are TRBV5-1 and TRBJ2-1; 12 bases are shared with TRBD2. This CDR3 contains 16 residues. CDR1 and CDR2 from the germline V gene are SGHRS and YFSETQ. The V gene end was trimmed by 3 bases and the J gene end by 3 bases; junction bases not matched to a gene: 4. The chain's CDR3 is CASSSLAGGDYNEQFF. The DNA for the CDR3 is TGCGCCAGCAGCTCCCTAGCGGGAGGGGACTACAATGAGCAGTTCTTC.

This chain links TRBV13 with TRBJ1-2, with TRBD1 matching 7 bases. The CDR3 consists of 17 residues. The germline V gene encodes CDR1 PRHDT and CDR2 FYEKMQ (reference sequence). V was clipped by 5 bases and J by 0 bases; unmatched bases: 12. The CDR3 spells CASSTLTGVGPNYGYTF. Here the CDR3 DNA reads TGTGCCAGCAGCACCCTAACAGGGGTGGGCCCTAACTATGGCTACACCTTC.

The CDR3 bases are TGTGCCAGCAGCTTCCGGGACATGGGAAACTATGGCTACACCTTC. Residues: CASSFRDMGNYGYTF. This chain uses TRBV9 with TRBJ1-2; D is perhaps TRBD1 (6 bases). This CDR3 spans 15 amino acids. V shed 4 bases and J shed 2 bases, with 15 bases lying between them. CDR1 is SGDLS, CDR2 YYNGEE, per germline.

This clone was seen just once. The chain couples TRBV7-8 to TRBJ1-1; D possibly corresponds to TRBD1 (6 bases). CDR1 SGHVS and CDR2 FQNEAQ come from the germline V gene. Deletions cut 5 bases from V and 6 bases from J, with 13 bases between. This CDR3 is built from 13 residues. CDR3 bases: TGTGCCAGCAGCGCACAGGGAGTCGCTGAAGCTTTCTTT. Amino acids: CASSAQGVAEAFF.

The chain employs TRBV5-1 and TRBJ1-5, with TRBD1 identical over 8 bases. Germline loops: CDR1 SGHRS, CDR2 YFSETQ. The J segment lost 4 bases and the V segment lost 4 bases, leaving 4 bases of the junction unmatched. This CDR3 has 14 amino acids. The CDR3 spells CASSTGQENQPQHF. As DNA, the CDR3 is TGCGCCAGCAGCACGGGACAGGAGAATCAGCCCCAGCATTTT.

This chain joins TRBV24-1 and TRBJ2-1, with 8 nucleotides matching TRBD2. Germline CDR1 reads KGHDR; CDR2 reads SFDVKD. V was pared by 4 bases and J by 4 bases, with 8 bases of the junction left unmatched. The CDR3 loop spans 16 amino acids. CDR3 amino acids: CATSDPTSGLYNEQFF. CDR3 coding DNA: TGTGCCACCAGTGACCCAACTAGCGGCCTATACAATGAGCAGTTCTTC.

The rearrangement uses TRBV10-1 and TRBJ2-7, with 8 bases lining up with TRBD1. The CDR3 spans 16 residues. Trimming took 6 bases from V and 1 from J; bases not matched to a gene: 11. Germline V lookup: CDR1 WNHNN, CDR2 SYGVQD (reference sequence). As DNA, the CDR3 is TGCGCCAGCAGCCGGGACAGGCCGTTGGCGTCCTACGAGCAGTACTTC. This sequence encodes CASSRDRPLASYEQYF.

This sequence joins TRBV28 and TRBJ1-5; TRBD1 might be the D (5 bases). Trimming removed 4 bases at V and 3 bases at J, with 13 bases between. Germline lookup yields CDR1 MDHEN and CDR2 SYDVKM. The CDR3 loop spans 15 amino acids. CDR3 nucleotides: TGTGCCAGCAGTTGGGGGGGAGGTACCAATCAGCCCCAGCATTTT. Translating gives CASSWGGGTNQPQHF. Complete variable domain (other parts from reference TRBV28 and TRBJ1-5): DVKVTQSSRYLVKRTGEKVFLECVQDMDHENMFWYRQDPGLGLRLIYFSYDVKMKEKGDIPEGYSVSREKKERFSLILESASTNQTSMYLCASSWGGGTNQPQHFGDGTRLSIL.

J is TRBJ1-2 and V is TRBV6-2 or TRBV6-3; D perhaps matches TRBD1 (5 bases). The CDR3 has 13 residues. The V end was cut by 2 bases, the J end by 4 bases, with 8 bases between. The germline gives CDR1 MNHEY, CDR2 SVGEGT. The CDR3 nucleotides read TGTGCCAGCAGTTACGTACAGGTCTATGGCTACACCTTC. Translation: CASSYVQVYGYTF.

The chain combines TRBV5-1 with TRBJ2-1; the D gene is possibly TRBD2 (5 bases). V lost 2 bases to trimming and J lost 3 bases, with 9 bases between them. From germline, CDR1 is SGHRS and CDR2 YFSETQ. The CDR3 extends over 14 amino acids. The chain's CDR3 is CASSFGENYNEQFF. The CDR3 region has the DNA TGCGCCAGCAGCTTTGGGGAGAACTACAATGAGCAGTTCTTC.

The genes are TRBV19 and TRBJ1-2; D is uncertain. Germline CDR1 LNHDA, CDR2 SQIVND (reference sequence). Trimming cost V 4 bases and J 5 bases, with 8 bases left between them. The CDR3 is 12 residues long. The CDR3 DNA follows: TGTGCCAGTAGTAGGCGGGAATATGGCTACACCTTC. It is translated as CASSRREYGYTF.

The chain employs TRBV18 and TRBJ1-3; D gene ambiguous. Germline CDR1 and CDR2: KGHSH and LQKENI. V lost 3 bases to trimming and J lost 1 base, with 10 bases between them. The CDR3 length is 15 residues. The CDR3: CASSPPGSSGNTIYF. As DNA, the CDR3 is TGTGCCAGCTCACCTCCGGGGTCTTCTGGAAACACCATATATTTT.

The gene calls are TRBV13 and TRBJ1-3, with TRBD1 as a possible D gene (6 bases). The CDR3 runs 15 residues. V was pared by 3 bases and J by 0 bases, with 9 bases between. Germline CDR1 is PRHDT and CDR2 is FYEKMQ (reference sequence). CDR3: CASSFDRLSGNTIYF. CDR3 bases: TGTGCCAGCAGCTTTGACAGGCTCTCTGGAAACACCATATATTTT.

This chain connects TRBV7-2 to TRBJ1-4, with D uncertain. Trimming pared 5 bases from V and 6 bases from J, leaving 19 bases between. Germline lookup yields CDR1 SGHTA and CDR2 FQGNSA. The CDR3 has 16 amino acids. The CDR3 reads CASSKNRVGMDEKLFF. The CDR3 bases are TGTGCCAGCAGCAAGAACCGGGTCGGGATGGATGAAAAACTGTTTTTT.

The V gene is TRBV18, the J gene TRBJ2-1; 9 bases agree with TRBD1. This CDR3 region has 18 residues. Germline lookup yields CDR1 KGHSH and CDR2 LQKENI. The J segment lost 3 bases and the V segment lost 2 bases, leaving 11 bases of the junction unmatched. The CDR3 loop is CASSPLQGARGIYNEQFF. The CDR3 coding sequence is TGTGCCAGCTCACCATTACAGGGGGCCCGGGGAATCTACAATGAGCAGTTCTTC.

The J gene is TRBJ2-2, the V gene TRBV4-3; D might be TRBD1 (6 bases). Trimming left V 0 bases short and J 6 bases short, with 14 bases between. CDR3 length: 16 residues. CDR1 is LGHNA and CDR2 is YSLEER in the germline V gene. CDR3 region: CASSQDLGAVAGELFF. The CDR3 DNA sequence: TGCGCCAGCAGCCAAGATCTGGGGGCCGTGGCCGGGGAGCTGTTTTTT.

J is TRBJ1-2 and V is TRBV18; 10 nucleotides agree with TRBD1. The CDR3 runs 15 residues. CDR1 KGHSH and CDR2 LQKENI come from the germline V gene. Trimming at V came to 5 bases and at J to 2 bases, leaving 5 bases not matched to a gene. CDR3 sequence (DNA): TGTGCCAGCTCAGCCTCGGGACAGGGGAACTATGGCTACACCTTC. Amino acid sequence: CASSASGQGNYGYTF.

The V and J genes are TRBV7-6 and TRBJ2-3; 10 bases fit TRBD1. CDR3 size: 16 residues. With 5 bases clipped from V and 0 bases from J, the junction kept 5 bases outside the gene matches. Germline values: CDR1 SGHVS, CDR2 FNYEAQ. The CDR3 loop reads CASSPRTGGSTDTQYF. In DNA form, the CDR3 reads TGTGCCAGCAGCCCCAGGACAGGGGGAAGCACAGATACGCAGTATTTT.

This chain links TRBV28 with TRBJ1-2; no reliable D call. This CDR3 comprises 12 residues. The germline CDR1 and CDR2 sequences are MDHEN and SYDVKM. V shed 5 bases and J shed 4 bases, with 8 bases lying between them. Here the CDR3 DNA reads TGTGCCAGCAGTCCAGGCTTCTATGGCTACACCTTC. Translating gives CASSPGFYGYTF.

The J gene is TRBJ1-2, the V gene TRBV7-9; D unclear. The length of the CDR3 is 12 residues. Trimming took off 5 bases at V and 10 bases at J, with 14 bases between the two ends. CDR1 and CDR2 (germline): SEHNR, FQNEAQ (reference sequence). In DNA, the CDR3 is TGTGCCAGCAGCCCCGGCGGTCGGGACTACACCTTC. It encodes CASSPGGRDYTF.

The rearrangement uses TRBV19 and TRBJ2-7; D is possibly TRBD2 (5 bases). V was pared by 7 bases and J by 2 bases, with 15 bases between. CDR3 size: 14 residues. Germline V gene lookup returns CDR1 LNHDA and CDR2 SQIVND (reference sequence). CDR3 sequence: CASNEAGLTYEQYF. DNA for the CDR3: TGTGCCAGTAACGAGGCAGGACTTACCTACGAGCAGTACTTC.

This clone was seen just once. This rearrangement joins TRBV5-1 to TRBJ2-1; a weak D match, TRBD2 (6 bases). Germline V CDR1 and CDR2: SGHRS, YFSETQ. CDR3 length: 12 residues. The V end lost 3 bases, the J end lost 10 bases, and 11 bases lay between the germline ends. Here the CDR3 reads CASSSQGGEQFF. The CDR3 region has the DNA TGCGCCAGCAGCTCTCAAGGAGGGGAGCAGTTCTTC.

The chain uses TRBV6-5 and TRBJ2-2; TRBD2 matches at 8 bases. This CDR3 comprises 14 residues. V lost 6 bases to trimming and J lost 1 base; unmatched junction nucleotides: 1. Germline V lookup: CDR1 MNHEY, CDR2 SVGAGI. As DNA, the CDR3 is TGTGCCAGCAGCCGGGAGGGGAACACCGGGGAGCTGTTTTTT. Protein sequence: CASSREGNTGELFF.

This clone was counted a few times. The rearrangement uses TRBV11-2 and TRBJ2-1; possible D gene TRBD2, 7 bases. The CDR3 is 17 residues long. The V end was cut by 7 bases, the J end by 8 bases, with 27 bases between. From germline, CDR1 is SGHAT and CDR2 FQNNGV. The CDR3 is CASTPGRGAPWSDEQFF. DNA of the CDR3: TGTGCCAGCACCCCTGGGAGGGGGGCCCCGTGGTCCGATGAGCAGTTCTTC.

The rearrangement links TRBV19 to TRBJ1-2; 9 bases are a match to TRBD1. The CDR3 sequence is 15 residues long. CDR1 and CDR2 (germline): LNHDA, SQIVND (reference sequence). Trimming took 9 bases from V and 7 from J; bases not matched to a gene: 15. The CDR3 DNA follows: TGTGCCAGCAAGACAGGAGACAGGGGGGTCTCTGGCTACACCTTC. Its protein is CASKTGDRGVSGYTF. Full variable domain (outside the CDR3, taken from reference TRBV19 and TRBJ1-2): DGGITQSPKYLFRKEGQNVTLSCEQNLNHDAMYWYRQDPGQGLRLIYYSQIVNDFQKGDIAEGYSVSREKKESFPLTVTSAQKNPTAFYLCASKTGDRGVSGYTFGSGTRLTVV.